The entry below describes one TCR beta chain. Its antigen is not yet known. No base qualities exist here, and no much larger clone lies one base off it. This entry belongs to a study of blood T cell repertoires in COVID-19 (dated by TCRdb to 2019 to 2021). For the study in its entirety: Collaborator samples came from the United States, Italy and Spain and covered acute and convalescent phases of COVID-19. A de-identified subject ID, COVID-19 status, age in years and sex were almost always included in the sample metadata. A freely available public database, intended as a resource for researchers studying the immune response to SARS-CoV-2, is where the repertoires were released. The prospective study material was composed of cDNA or gDNA derived from T cells, B-cell-depleted T cells, or PBMCs. Deeply sampled blood TCRbeta repertoires from subjects exposed to, actively infected with, or recovered from COVID-19 were included in the dataset. Samples came from the ongoing ImmuneRACE study (first 160 participants) plus 1,254 subjects from 6 global collaborators. Where HLA class I and class II types were available, the types were taken from metadata supplied by the sample provider, not from assay-based typing.

TCRbeta CDR3 regions were amplified from genomic DNA by means of the immunoSEQ Assay, a bias-controlled multiplex PCR. Under the source paper's analysis protocol: Nucleated cell counts per sample were estimated from amplification of reference gene primers within the assay. To quantify the absolute abundance of each unique TCRbeta CDR3 rearrangement, sequence reads were collapsed and filtered. For each sample, productive Simpson clonality was calculated as the square root of Simpson's diversity index across productive rearrangements. TCRdb took over this immuneACCESS table, retaining in-frame rearrangements with V and J assigned. Such tables are incomplete; in checked studies, under half of the missing clones stem from an unresolved V gene, and the remainder is unexplained. The V and J calls and the clone size are those of that table, but D and trimming were determined from the DNA. In this sample the table shows approximately 35,000 clones, about 89% of which occur a single time. Around 9.6% of the sample is in the top ten clones.

General findings and caveats noted by the study authors: The amount of clinical and demographic metadata varied by source and participant and was provided uncurated.

The collaborating institutions used their own protocols to collect whole blood in K2EDTA tubes. For TCRbeta analysis, collaborators shipped samples as frozen whole blood, isolated PBMCs, or DNA extracted from either of those sample types. The CDR3 contains 15 residues, cysteine and phenylalanine counted. The kept DNA is CDR3 alone, 45 bases in frame from the first base. V drops 8 bases and J drops 3 bases, leaving 20 bases in between. Looking up the germline V gene yields CDR1 SNHLY and CDR2 FYNNEI. The sequencing sample was made of peripheral blood. This receptor was taken from a human donor with active COVID-19. The donor label of this sample is uncertain. The chain employs TRBV2 and TRBJ2-7; the D gene is perhaps TRBD1, on 7 matching bases. The CDR3 here reads CASLSFTGEDYEQYF. DNA sequence: TGTGCCAGCTTATCATTTACAGGGGAGGACTACGAGCAGTACTTC.